These 8 T cell receptor beta chains share one sample of origin, sequenced in a study of quantifying T cell responses using KT2 cells. About the study: TCR alpha and beta constant-region primers primed reverse transcription of RNA.

Each cDNA got a UMI-containing oligo ligated at its 3' end. The first PCR ran 4 to 5 cycles with an equimolar RC1.1 and RC1.2 beta primer mix. Each CDR3 protein gets one entry after TCRdb re-called the UMI-ligation and nested PCR reads with MiXCR. Among about 33,000 distinct CDR3 sequences listed, 10% were seen once. The specimen sequenced was PBMCs spiked with cells of the T cell clone KT2. Receptors originate from a human donor.

This clonotype was seen many times. The gene calls are TRBV5-1 and TRBJ2-3, with TRBD2 as a possible D gene (6 bases). CDR3 length equals 22 residues. In germline, CDR1 is SGHRS, CDR2 YFSETQ. V was shortened by 0 bases and J by 4 bases, with 33 bases between the two germline ends. The CDR3 region has the DNA TGCGCCAGCAGCTTGGATCCTGTCCGGCGGGGTGGTTCGGCTGAAGATTCAGATACGCAGTATTTT. Its translation: CASSLDPVRRGGSAEDSDTQYF. Using reference TRBV5-1 and TRBJ2-3 for the parts outside the CDR3, the full variable domain is KAGVTQTPRYLIKTRGQQVTLSCSPISGHRSVSWYQQTPGQGLQFLFEYFSETQRNKGNFPGRFSGRQFSNSRSEMNVSTLELGDSALYLCASSLDPVRRGGSAEDSDTQYFGPGTRLTVL.

The chain joins TRBV6-6 to TRBJ1-2; D ambiguous. This CDR3 is built from 16 residues. Germline loops: CDR1 MNHNY, CDR2 SVGAGI (reference sequence). The ends were cut back, 7 bases at V and 2 bases at J, with 20 bases in the middle. The CDR3 reads CASTPGSMGVNYGYTF. In DNA form, the CDR3 reads TGTGCCAGCACTCCGGGCTCCATGGGCGTAAACTATGGCTACACCTTC.

This clonotype was picked up many times. V and J are TRBV4-3 and TRBJ2-6; 7 positions agree with TRBD1. Germline assignment: CDR1 LGHNA and CDR2 YSLEER. V lost 0 bases to trimming and J lost 2 bases; unmatched junction nucleotides: 1. This CDR3 has 16 residues. In DNA form, the CDR3 reads TGCGCCAGCAGCCAAGATCAGGGGGCTGGGGCCAACGTCCTGACTTTC. Amino acid sequence: CASSQDQGAGANVLTF.

V usage is TRBV27 and J usage is TRBJ2-7; D possibly corresponds to TRBD2 (7 bases). Germline V CDR1 and CDR2: MNHEY, SMNVEV (reference sequence). Trimming removed 4 bases at V and 3 bases at J, with 16 bases between. The CDR3 is 15 amino acids. The CDR3 is CASSSWGAGVYEQYF. The DNA for the CDR3 is TGTGCCAGCAGTTCCTGGGGGGCGGGGGTCTACGAGCAGTACTTC.

The chain carries TRBV3-1 and TRBJ1-1; D may be TRBD1 (5 bases). This CDR3 has 15 residues. Germline V CDR1 and CDR2: LGHDT, YNNKEL (reference sequence). The germline V and J ends were trimmed by 3 bases and 1 base, with 12 bases remaining between them. CDR3 nucleotides: TGTGCCAGCAGCCACGGGGGACTTTCGAACACTGAAGCTTTCTTT. This codes for CASSHGGLSNTEAFF.

This clonotype was counted only a few times. This sequence joins TRBV14 and TRBJ1-4; D remains ambiguous. V was pared by 4 bases and J by 8 bases, with 11 bases between. The germline V gene has CDR1 SGHDN and CDR2 FVKESK. CDR3 size: 13 residues. As DNA, the CDR3 is TGTGCCAGCAGCCCTACTATTACGGAAAAACTGTTTTTT. Its translation is CASSPTITEKLFF.

This clonotype came up many times. The chain employs TRBV12-3 or TRBV12-4 and TRBJ2-2; 8 bases are shared with TRBD2. The V segment lost 6 bases and the J segment 5 bases; nucleotides outside the gene matches: 2. The CDR3 is made up of 13 amino acids. In DNA, the CDR3 is TGTGCCAGCAGGACGGGGGGGACCGGGGAGCTGTTTTTT. It is translated as CASRTGGTGELFF.

This chain links TRBV30 with TRBJ2-3; the match to TRBD2 covers 13 bases. Trimming cost V 5 bases and J 6 bases; bases outside gene matches: 2. There are 13 residues in the CDR3. Germline CDR1 is GTSNPN and CDR2 is SVGIG (reference sequence). CDR3 DNA sequence: TGTGCCTGGGGGACTAGCGGGGCGGATACGCAGTATTTT. This translates into CAWGTSGADTQYF.